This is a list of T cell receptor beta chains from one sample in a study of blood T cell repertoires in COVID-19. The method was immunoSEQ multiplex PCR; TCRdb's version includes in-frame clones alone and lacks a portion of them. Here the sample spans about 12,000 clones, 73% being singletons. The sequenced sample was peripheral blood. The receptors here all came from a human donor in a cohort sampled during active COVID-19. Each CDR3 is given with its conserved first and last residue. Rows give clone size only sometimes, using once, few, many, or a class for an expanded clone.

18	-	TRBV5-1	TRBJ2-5	CASSLVSRGAGPGETQYF
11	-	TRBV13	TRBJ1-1	CASRPGLEAFF
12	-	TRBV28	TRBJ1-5	CASTPLSGPQHF
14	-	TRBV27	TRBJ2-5	CASSLLAGEETQYF
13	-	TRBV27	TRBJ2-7	CASSLHGSYEQYF
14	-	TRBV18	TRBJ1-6	CASSEDRSNSPLHF
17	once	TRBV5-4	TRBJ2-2	CASSLSTLRFGTGELFF
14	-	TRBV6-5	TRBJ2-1	CASSYPAGGNEQFF
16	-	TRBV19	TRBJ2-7	CASSIDPAASSYEQYF
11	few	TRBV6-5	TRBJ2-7	CASRGGYEQYF
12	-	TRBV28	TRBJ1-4	CASRQGNEKLFF
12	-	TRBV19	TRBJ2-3	CASSPREDTQYF
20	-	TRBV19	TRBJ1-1	CASSIRPGTGEQLMNTEAFF
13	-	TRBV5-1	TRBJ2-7	CASSGDRGYEQYF
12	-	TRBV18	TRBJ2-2	CASSPPFGELFF
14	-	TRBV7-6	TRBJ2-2	CASSPSANTGELFF
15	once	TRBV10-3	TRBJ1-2	CAISRTDRGLNGYTF
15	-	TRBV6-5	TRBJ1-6	CATKIQGWYNSPLHF
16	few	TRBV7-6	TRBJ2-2	CASSLRTSGPTGELFF
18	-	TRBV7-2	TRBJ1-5	CASSLYYRGRVGNQPQHF
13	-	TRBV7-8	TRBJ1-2	CASSLVQGVGYTF
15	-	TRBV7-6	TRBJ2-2	CASRTGTANTGELFF
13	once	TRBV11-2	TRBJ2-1	CASSLDGDNEQFF
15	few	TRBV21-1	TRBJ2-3	CASSKEGQDTDTQYF
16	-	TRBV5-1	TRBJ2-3	CASSLFGRGGTDTQYF
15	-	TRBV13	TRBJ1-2	CASSLGSRQNYGYTF
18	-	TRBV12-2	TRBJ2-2	CASRRRLAGEFHTGELFF
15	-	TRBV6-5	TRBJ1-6	CASTPMSSYNSPLHF
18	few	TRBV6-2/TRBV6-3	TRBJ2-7	CASSYRQGRSGSSYEQYF
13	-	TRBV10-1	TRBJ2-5	CASTGEKEETQYF
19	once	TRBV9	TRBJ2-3	CASSVGLAGTVRSTDTQYF
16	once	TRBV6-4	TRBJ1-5	CASNHKETGPNQPQHF
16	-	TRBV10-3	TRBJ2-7	CAISERLWTEYYEQYF
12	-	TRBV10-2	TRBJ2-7	CASRPGFNEQYF
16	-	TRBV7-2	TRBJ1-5	CASSFTGTGSNQPQHF
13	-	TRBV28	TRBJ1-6	CAIRDSYNSPLHF
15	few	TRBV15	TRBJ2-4	CATSLGGLAKNIQYF
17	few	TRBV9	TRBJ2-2	CASSAVKDRVAAWELFF
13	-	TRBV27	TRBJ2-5	CASSDRQGIPQYF
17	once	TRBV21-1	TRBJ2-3	CASSKGGGQESTDTQYF
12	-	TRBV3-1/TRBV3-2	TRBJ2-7	CASSQAGYEQYF
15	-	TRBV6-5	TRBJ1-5	CASRDWTGAAQPQHF
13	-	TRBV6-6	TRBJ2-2	CASSPIISGELFF
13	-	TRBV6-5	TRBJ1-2	CASSYGTGAGYTF
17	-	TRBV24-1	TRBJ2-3	CATSDSTRQGHTDTQYF
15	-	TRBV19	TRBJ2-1	CASSLRQGSYNEQFF
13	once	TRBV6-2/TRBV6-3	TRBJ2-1	CASSSGTSNEQFF
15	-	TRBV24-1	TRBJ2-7	CATSDSGTGAYEQYF
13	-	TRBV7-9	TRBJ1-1	CASSSIPNTEAFF
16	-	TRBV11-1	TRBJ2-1	CASSLHGTSGFVEQFF
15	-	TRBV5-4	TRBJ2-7	CASSGGLAGGGEQYF
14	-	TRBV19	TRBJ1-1	CASSTPNSNTEAFF
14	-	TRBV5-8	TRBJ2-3	CASSLGGGPDTQYF
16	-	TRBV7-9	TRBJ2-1	CASSSLAGGPLNEQFF
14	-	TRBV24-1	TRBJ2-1	CATRGSQSYNEQFF
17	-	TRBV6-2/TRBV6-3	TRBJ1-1	CASSYTYREEGNTEAFF
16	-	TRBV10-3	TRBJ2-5	CAISEWGGTTQETQYF
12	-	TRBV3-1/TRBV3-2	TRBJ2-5	CASSQGGVSQYF
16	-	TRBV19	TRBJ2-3	CASSLPTTGGTDTQYF